One sample yielded the 21 T cell receptor beta chains listed below, sequenced in a study of blood T cell repertoires in COVID-19. Sequencing used immunoSEQ multiplex PCR; TCRdb keeps in-frame clones, though not all of them. This table has about 260,000 clones, around 80% appearing once. The sequencing input was peripheral blood. The receptor set was obtained from a woman older than 75 with acute or convalescent COVID-19.

The gene calls are TRBV4-1 and TRBJ2-7, with D tentatively TRBD2 (6 bases). CDR1 is MGHRA, CDR2 YSYEKL, per germline. V was trimmed by 4 bases and J by 9 bases, leaving 19 bases between them. The CDR3 length is 14 residues. The CDR3 DNA sequence: TGCGCCAGCAGCCGGCTGGGACTTCAAAAAGCGCAGTACTTC. Its protein is CASSRLGLQKAQYF.

As for this clone: Compared with germline, one end of the junction differs, possibly owing to a read error. This chain connects TRBV12-3 or TRBV12-4 to TRBJ1-2; D may be TRBD1 (6 bases). This CDR3 is 11 amino acids long. The CDR3 nucleotides are TGTGCCAGCAGCCCCGGGACATCGCCATTCTTC. Translation gives CASSPGTSPFF.

V usage is TRBV19 and J usage is TRBJ1-2, with a possible D match to TRBD1 (6 bases). This CDR3 has 16 residues. CDR1 and CDR2 from the germline V gene are LNHDA and SQIVND (reference sequence). Trimming cost V 5 bases and J 4 bases, with 20 bases left between them. The CDR3: CASSVALGQPPYGYTF. Here the CDR3 DNA reads TGTGCCAGTAGTGTTGCCCTTGGACAGCCACCCTATGGCTACACCTTC.

This clone was recorded a few times. The chain employs TRBV28 and TRBJ1-1, with D possibly matching TRBD1 (6 bases). From germline, CDR1 is MDHEN and CDR2 SYDVKM. V was cut by 6 bases and J by 0 bases, with 11 bases left in between. CDR3 length: 14 residues. The CDR3 protein is CASRGGGVNTEAFF. In DNA, the CDR3 is TGTGCCAGCAGGGGAGGGGGGGTGAACACTGAAGCTTTCTTT.

The V and J genes are TRBV19 and TRBJ1-1, with 9 bases fitting TRBD1. The V gene's germline CDR1 is LNHDA and CDR2 SQIVND (reference sequence). Germline trimming cut 8 bases from V and 1 base from J; bases unmatched to any gene: 17. The CDR3 is 18 residues long. CDR3 in DNA: TGTGCCAGTTTTATAGGTCCGGGACGGGGACAGGGGAACACTGAAGCTTTCTTT. It translates to CASFIGPGRGQGNTEAFF.

V and J are TRBV28 and TRBJ2-7, with 7 nucleotides matching TRBD1. The CDR3 is 15 amino acids. The germline V gene encodes CDR1 MDHEN and CDR2 SYDVKM. J lost 4 bases, V lost 6 bases, and 12 bases had no gene match. The CDR3 sequence: CASSQHRGMRYEQYF. The CDR3 DNA sequence: TGTGCCAGCAGCCAACACAGGGGTATGAGGTACGAGCAGTACTTC.

In this sample, this clone turned up once. The chain recombines TRBV18 with TRBJ2-7, with 7 bases that match TRBD1. The CDR3 has 14 residues. CDR1 is KGHSH and CDR2 is LQKENI in the germline V gene. The trim removed 6 bases at V and 0 bases at J, leaving 5 bases unmatched. The CDR3 region is CASSRDRNSYEQYF. The CDR3 DNA sequence: TGTGCCAGCTCTCGGGACAGAAACTCCTACGAGCAGTACTTC.

In its sample, this clone was seen once. The V call is TRBV7-7, the J call TRBJ2-7, with a weak D call TRBD2 (6 bases). Per germline, CDR1 SSHAT and CDR2 FNYEAQ (reference sequence). V dropped 0 bases and J dropped 7 bases, with 7 bases sitting between them. This CDR3 has 12 residues. The CDR3 protein is CASSLAGGEQYF. The CDR3 DNA sequence: TGTGCCAGCAGCTTAGCGGGGGGAGAGCAGTACTTC. The full variable domain, in which reference TRBV7-7 and TRBJ2-7 provide the parts outside the CDR3, is GAGVSQSPRYKVTKRGQDVTLRCDPISSHATLYWYQQALGQGPEFLTYFNYEAQPDKSGLPSDRFSAERPEGSISTLTIQRTEQRDSAMYRCASSLAGGEQYFGPGTRLTVT.

This clone was seen at least ten times. The rearrangement joins TRBV11-2 to TRBJ2-3; 8 nucleotides agree with TRBD2. The germline CDR1 and CDR2 sequences are SGHAT and FQNNGV. The CDR3 is made up of 17 amino acids. Losses at the gene ends were 8 bases for V and 3 bases for J; bases not matched to a gene: 16. The CDR3 here is CASRSRGASGPTDTQYF. The CDR3 DNA follows: TGTGCCAGCCGATCACGAGGGGCTAGCGGGCCAACAGATACGCAGTATTTT.

The J gene is TRBJ1-1, the V gene TRBV5-6, with 8 bases lining up with TRBD1. CDR1 and CDR2 (germline): SGHDT, YYEEEE. CDR3 length equals 15 residues. V was clipped by 6 bases and J by 4 bases; unmatched bases: 11. CDR3 sequence (DNA): TGTGCCAGCACCCCGGGCCAGGGGGCAGGCACTGAAGCTTTCTTT. It translates to CASTPGQGAGTEAFF. Full variable domain (missing parts from reference TRBV5-6 and TRBJ1-1): DAGVTQSPTHLIKTRGQQVTLRCSPKSGHDTVSWYQQALGQGPQFIFQYYEEEERQRGNFPDRFSGHQFPNYSSELNVNALLLGDSALYLCASTPGQGAGTEAFFGQGTRLTVV.

This rearrangement joins TRBV19 to TRBJ2-1, with 13 nucleotides matching TRBD2. From germline, CDR1 is LNHDA and CDR2 SQIVND (reference sequence). This CDR3 contains 18 residues. Unmatched junction bases numbered 13, after V lost 11 bases and J lost 0 bases. CDR3 loop: CARKRLAGGRSSYNEQFF. CDR3 DNA: TGTGCCCGTAAAAGACTAGCGGGAGGCCGGAGCTCCTACAATGAGCAGTTCTTC.

The CDR3 sequence is CATSRVQPQHF. CDR3 nucleotides: TGTGCCACCTCCAGGGTCCAGCCCCAGCATTTT. The gene calls are TRBV24-1 and TRBJ1-5; maybe TRBD1 (5 bases). The germline V gene has CDR1 KGHDR and CDR2 SFDVKD. The CDR3 is made up of 11 amino acids. Trimming removed 9 bases at V and 7 bases at J, with 9 bases between.

The chain uses TRBV5-1 and TRBJ2-7; D perhaps matches TRBD1 (6 bases). The CDR3 consists of 15 residues. The V end was cut by 2 bases, the J end by 0 bases, with 12 bases between. In germline, CDR1 is SGHRS, CDR2 YFSETQ. This CDR3 reads CASSFGAGASYEQYF. In DNA form, the CDR3 reads TGCGCCAGCAGCTTTGGGGCAGGGGCCTCCTACGAGCAGTACTTC.

CDR3 sequence (DNA): TGTGCCAGCAGCCAAGCATACGACAGGCTCACTGAAGCTTTCTTT. Its translation is CASSQAYDRLTEAFF. V is TRBV3-1 (or the pseudogene TRBV3-2) and J is TRBJ1-1; D might be TRBD1 (6 bases). Deletions cut 1 base from V and 4 bases from J, with 13 bases between. The germline V gene encodes CDR1 LGHDT and CDR2 YNNKEL (reference sequence). CDR3 length equals 15 residues.

V and J are TRBV19 and TRBJ2-2; the D gene is possibly TRBD2 (6 bases). Germline V gives CDR1 LNHDA, CDR2 SQIVND (reference sequence). The CDR3 consists of 14 residues. V was cut by 3 bases and J by 5 bases, with 10 bases left in between. The CDR3 spells CASSMAGRTGELFF. The CDR3 DNA sequence: TGTGCCAGTAGTATGGCGGGACGGACCGGGGAGCTGTTTTTT. The variable domain in full, completed from reference TRBV19 and TRBJ2-2, reads DGGITQSPKYLFRKEGQNVTLSCEQNLNHDAMYWYRQDPGQGLRLIYYSQIVNDFQKGDIAEGYSVSREKKESFPLTVTSAQKNPTAFYLCASSMAGRTGELFFGEGSRLTVL.

The rearrangement joins TRBV7-9 to TRBJ2-7; the D gene is possibly TRBD1 (8 bases). V gave up 4 bases and J gave up 2 bases, with 18 bases separating them. Germline CDR1 SEHNR, CDR2 FQNEAQ (reference sequence). The CDR3 is 16 amino acids. CDR3 DNA: TGTGCCAGCAGCTCGACCCGGACAGGGAGGGCCTACGAGCAGTACTTC. Amino acid sequence: CASSSTRTGRAYEQYF.

The chain has TRBV30 and TRBJ2-2; D perhaps matches TRBD1 (5 bases). CDR1 and CDR2 (germline): GTSNPN, SVGIG (reference sequence). This CDR3 spans 15 amino acids. V was clipped by 0 bases and J by 1 base, with 9 bases between them. CDR3 protein: CAWSVGQGNTGELFF. The CDR3 DNA is TGTGCCTGGAGTGTTGGTCAGGGGAACACCGGGGAGCTGTTTTTT.

The chain joins TRBV6-5 to TRBJ2-2; TRBD2 matches 7 bases. The CDR3 extends over 15 amino acids. Germline values: CDR1 MNHEY, CDR2 SVGAGI. V was clipped by 2 bases and J by 9 bases; unmatched bases: 9. The CDR3 sequence is CASSYRDGGFRELFF. CDR3 DNA sequence: TGTGCCAGCAGTTACAGGGACGGGGGGTTTAGGGAGCTGTTTTTT.

The J gene is TRBJ1-2, the V gene TRBV7-2, with D possibly being TRBD1 (5 bases). V was trimmed by 6 bases and J by 5 bases, leaving 28 bases between them. CDR1 is SGHTA and CDR2 is FQGNSA in the germline V gene. CDR3 length: 18 residues. The CDR3 DNA follows: TGTGCCAGCAGGAAAACAGGATCCTCCCTGATCGAGTGGTATGGCTACACCTTC. Amino acid sequence: CASRKTGSSLIEWYGYTF.

The V and J genes are TRBV11-2 and TRBJ1-5; possible D gene TRBD1, 5 bases. The CDR3 sequence is 15 residues long. Trimming removed 5 bases at V and 6 bases at J, with 17 bases between. In germline, CDR1 is SGHAT, CDR2 FQNNGV. The CDR3 DNA reads TGTGCCAGCAGCCGAGGGAGGGGTGACGGTCAGCCCCAGCATTTT. Amino acid sequence: CASSRGRGDGQPQHF.

The gene calls are TRBV11-2 and TRBJ1-6; D is undetermined. The CDR3 contains 15 residues. V gave up 0 bases and J gave up 7 bases, with 10 bases separating them. The germline V gene has CDR1 SGHAT and CDR2 FQNNGV. Written as DNA, the CDR3 is TGTGCCAGCAGCTTAGAGCGCCGGGAGAATTCACCCCTCCACTTT. Translated, it gives CASSLERRENSPLHF.